This is a list of T cell receptor beta chains from one sample in a study of patients and donors after allogeneic stem cell transplantation. TCRdb redid the calling of the RT-PCR reads with MiXCR, one entry per CDR3 protein. This sample has tens of thousands of distinct CDR3 sequences, with around 5% found just once. Sequenced input: blood, either unsorted or a sorted T cell fraction (not recorded which). These receptors all stem from a human donor who was either an allogeneic HSCT recipient or a stem cell or donor lymphocyte infusion donor (not recorded which). It is not recorded whose cells these are; they may come from a transplant donor. Both conserved end residues are part of each CDR3. Fields, in order: J gene, V gene, clone size, CDR3 length, D gene, CDR3 protein, CDR3 DNA. A D gene is named only where the DNA matches it firmly. Expanded clones get a size class; other rows say once, few or many, or leave the size out.

TRBJ2-5	TRBV20-1	many	14	TRBD1	CSARGDRGLETQYF	TGCAGTGCTAGAGGGGACAGGGGGCTGGAGACCCAGTACTTC
TRBJ1-2	TRBV7-2	few	15	.	CASSLQGQGGDGYTF	TGTGCCAGCAGCTTACAGGGCCAGGGAGGGGATGGCTACACCTTC
TRBJ2-3	TRBV2	many	14	.	CASHKTILTDTQYF	TGTGCCAGCCATAAAACGATCCTCACAGATACGCAGTATTTT
TRBJ2-2	TRBV11-2	many	15	.	CASSLAYTNTGELFF	TGTGCCAGCAGCTTAGCCTATACGAACACCGGGGAGCTGTTTTTT
TRBJ1-5	TRBV24-1	many	16	.	CATSESTRVFNQPQHF	TGTGCCACCAGTGAATCCACCAGGGTCTTCAATCAGCCCCAGCATTTT
TRBJ2-2	TRBV28	few	15	TRBD2	CASNRLAGGTGELFF	TGTGCCAGCAACCGACTAGCGGGAGGCACCGGGGAGCTGTTTTTT
TRBJ1-2	TRBV5-1	many	12	TRBD1	CASSWTQGDYTF	TGCGCCAGCAGCTGGACCCAGGGGGACTACACCTTC
TRBJ2-5	TRBV5-1	medium-sized	15	TRBD1	CASSFSGQGQETQYF	TGCGCCAGCAGCTTTTCGGGACAGGGACAAGAGACCCAGTACTTC
TRBJ2-1	TRBV28	many	17	TRBD2	CASSLMPGTSSYNEQFF	TGTGCCAGCAGTTTAATGCCGGGGACTAGCAGCTACAATGAGCAGTTCTTC
TRBJ2-1	TRBV5-1	many	15	TRBD2	CASSFSSGSPNEQFF	TGCGCCAGCAGCTTCTCTAGCGGGAGTCCCAATGAGCAGTTCTTC
TRBJ2-7	TRBV7-2	many	12	.	CASSLTSYEQYF	TGTGCCAGCAGCTTGACTAGCTACGAGCAGTACTTC
TRBJ2-2	TRBV11-3	many	14	.	CASSLGGDTGELFF	TGTGCCAGCAGCTTAGGGGGGGACACCGGGGAGCTGTTTTTT
TRBJ1-2	TRBV27	many	16	TRBD1	CASSTNPGQGTYGYTF	TGTGCCAGCAGTACAAACCCGGGACAGGGGACATATGGCTACACCTTC
TRBJ2-1	TRBV3-1	many	15	TRBD2	CASSQFGGAENEQFF	TGTGCCAGCAGCCAATTCGGGGGGGCGGAGAATGAGCAGTTCTTC
TRBJ2-2	TRBV29-1	many	13	.	CSVVWPNTGELFF	TGCAGCGTTGTCTGGCCTAACACCGGGGAGCTGTTTTTT
TRBJ2-2	TRBV19	.	18	TRBD2	CASRPGLLLAGGAGELFF	TGTGCCAGTAGGCCCGGCCTCCTACTAGCGGGAGGAGCCGGGGAGCTGTTTTTT
TRBJ2-2	TRBV7-9	many	15	.	CASSWDPSNTGELFF	TGTGCCAGCAGCTGGGACCCCTCGAACACCGGGGAGCTGTTTTTT